These 25 T cell receptor beta chains share one sample of origin, sequenced in a study of T cells in Graves' hyperthyroidism and ophthalmopathy. Amplified regions were TCR beta CDR3 sequences from RNA transcripts. A first-round RT-PCR of the TCR CDR3 used the HTBI primer set. TCRdb fed the multiplex PCR reads into MiXCR, producing one record per CDR3 protein. Of hundreds of thousands of distinct CDR3 sequences in the sample, roughly 32% were seen once. The sequenced material came from blood. These receptors came from a woman between 40 and 50 years old with Graves' hyperthyroidism.

The V gene is TRBV25-1, the J gene TRBJ1-2, with D possibly TRBD1 on 5 matching bases. V was shortened by 1 base and J by 8 bases, with 14 bases between the two germline ends. Germline V lookup: CDR1 MGHDK, CDR2 SYGVNS. CDR3 size: 14 residues. CDR3 sequence reads: CASSELGDLSGYTF. Written as DNA, the CDR3 is TGTGCCAGCAGTGAATTAGGGGATTTGAGCGGCTACACCTTC.

This clonotype was detected only a few times. V is TRBV20-1 and J is TRBJ2-7, with a tentative D call TRBD2 (6 bases). CDR1 is DFQATT, CDR2 SNEGSKA, per germline (reference sequence). V lost 5 bases and J lost 9, with 20 bases in between. The CDR3 contains 13 residues. The CDR3, as DNA: TGCAGTGCTTTGACACGGAGGGTGATCGGGCAGTACTTC. This encodes CSALTRRVIGQYF.

This clonotype was counted at least ten times. The chain links TRBV29-1 to TRBJ2-6; no reliable D call. The CDR3 has 13 residues. V lost 4 bases to trimming and J lost 1 base, with 5 bases between them. Germline assignment: CDR1 SQVTM and CDR2 ANQGSEA. In DNA form, the CDR3 reads TGCAGCGTTGCTGTGTCTGGGGCCAACGTCCTGACTTTC. This sequence encodes CSVAVSGANVLTF. Combining the CDR3 with reference TRBV29-1 and TRBJ2-6 gives the whole variable domain SAVISQKPSRDICQRGTSLTIQCQVDSQVTMMFWYRQQPGQSLTLIATANQGSEATYESGFVIDKFPISRPNLTFSTLTVSNMSPEDSSIYLCSVAVSGANVLTFGAGSRLTVL.

The chain joins TRBV6-5 to TRBJ1-2, with D maybe TRBD1 (5 bases). Trimming cost V 4 bases and J 3 bases, with 15 bases left between them. CDR3 length: 15 amino acids. Germline V gene sequence: CDR1 MNHEY, CDR2 SVGAGI. This CDR3 is CASSSHLTVYYGYTF. CDR3 sequence (DNA): TGTGCCAGCAGTTCCCATTTGACAGTATACTATGGCTACACCTTC.

As to this clonotype: Just one base apart from a much larger clone, this may be a read error. DNA for the CDR3: TGTGCCAGCAGTTTAGGTGCGGGGACGATACGCACTGAAGCTTTCTTT. As protein: CASSLGAGTIRTEAFF. V and J are TRBV12-3 or TRBV12-4 and TRBJ1-1, with D maybe TRBD1 (5 bases). Trimming removed 1 base from V and 4 bases from J, with 16 bases in between. The length of the CDR3 is 16 residues.

The chain uses TRBV30 and TRBJ1-5; D unclear. Germline V gene lookup returns CDR1 GTSNPN and CDR2 SVGIG (reference sequence). V gave up 3 bases and J gave up 7 bases, with 22 bases separating them. The length of the CDR3 is 16 residues. CDR3 nucleotides: TGTGCCTGGAGACACGGTGACGGAACGATTTACCAGCCCCAGCATTTT. This gives the protein CAWRHGDGTIYQPQHF.

This sequence joins TRBV12-5 and TRBJ2-2, with D uncertain. The V gene's germline CDR1 is LGHNT and CDR2 FRNRAP. The CDR3 is 8 amino acids. The germline V and J ends were trimmed by 7 bases and 12 bases, with 3 bases remaining between them. The CDR3 region is CASVKLFF. The CDR3, as DNA: TGTGCTAGTGTAAAGCTGTTTTTT.

V usage is TRBV11-2 and J usage is TRBJ2-2, with unresolved D. This CDR3 region has 14 residues. Trimming cost V 6 bases and J 9 bases, with 17 bases left between them. Germline assignment: CDR1 SGHAT and CDR2 FQNNGV. DNA of the CDR3: TGTGCCAGCAGTTGGGGTGTTGATGGTCGGGAGCTGTTTTTT. This gives the protein CASSWGVDGRELFF.

The rearrangement uses TRBV12-3 or TRBV12-4 and TRBJ1-4; a weak D match, TRBD1 (5 bases). V shed 3 bases and J shed 0 bases, with 8 bases lying between them. This CDR3 is 15 amino acids long. CDR3 sequence: CASSFGTATNEKLFF. The CDR3 coding sequence is TGTGCCAGCAGTTTCGGGACCGCAACTAATGAAAAACTGTTTTTT.

This clonotype was seen many times. This sequence joins TRBV6-1 and TRBJ2-7; D may be TRBD1 (6 bases). The germline CDR1 and CDR2 sequences are MNHNS and SASEGT. Trimming removed 7 bases at V and 3 bases at J, with 13 bases between. The CDR3 has 13 amino acids. Here the CDR3 DNA reads TGTGCCAGCAACATTGGACAGTACTACGAGCAGTACTTC. Amino acid sequence: CASNIGQYYEQYF.

This clonotype was seen many times. The chain employs TRBV7-2 and TRBJ2-5; D call uncertain. The CDR3 sequence is 15 residues long. Germline V lookup: CDR1 SGHTA, CDR2 FQGNSA. V lost 1 base and J 4 bases, leaving 13 bases between the germline ends. This chain's CDR3 is CASSLGGAQLETQYF. As DNA, the CDR3 is TGTGCCAGCAGCTTAGGTGGCGCGCAGCTAGAGACCCAGTACTTC.

This clonotype has only a few counts. The chain uses TRBV7-9 and TRBJ1-1; the D is unclear. CDR1 and CDR2 from the germline V gene are SEHNR and FQNEAQ (reference sequence). V lost 0 bases, J lost 6 bases, and 14 bases lay in between. The CDR3 spans 15 residues. The CDR3 coding sequence is TGTGCCAGCAGCTTAGCATCGTGGGGAGGTTCTGAAGCTTTCTTT. It encodes CASSLASWGGSEAFF.

This sequence joins TRBV12-3 or TRBV12-4 and TRBJ2-3; perhaps TRBD1 as D (5 bases). The CDR3 runs to 13 residues. Trimming removed 8 bases from V and 1 base from J, with 10 bases in between. Written as DNA, the CDR3 is TGTGCCAGCCAGGGTTCCGGCACAGATACGCAGTATTTT. Protein product: CASQGSGTDTQYF.

The chain joins TRBV7-9 to TRBJ1-1; D is possibly TRBD1 (5 bases). This CDR3 is built from 15 residues. The germline V gene has CDR1 SEHNR and CDR2 FQNEAQ (reference sequence). The V and J ends lost 5 bases and 4 bases respectively, with 17 bases between them. The CDR3 reads CASSPLGGGSTEAFF. The CDR3 DNA follows: TGTGCCAGCAGCCCACTTGGTGGGGGGAGCACTGAAGCTTTCTTT.

V and J are TRBV20-1 and TRBJ2-3; TRBD2 agrees at 8 bases. Germline V gene lookup returns CDR1 DFQATT and CDR2 SNEGSKA (reference sequence). V shed 1 base and J 7 bases; nucleotides not matched to a gene: 10. This CDR3 comprises 15 residues. DNA for the CDR3: TGCAGTGCTAGAGTCACGGGAGGGCCGATGCATACGCAGTATTTT. Protein product: CSARVTGGPMHTQYF.

At least ten counts were recorded for this clonotype. V gene TRBV7-2 combines with J gene TRBJ2-7; no definite D call. The V end lost 5 bases, the J end lost 3 bases, and 5 bases lay between the germline ends. The CDR3 runs to 11 residues. CDR1 is SGHTA, CDR2 FQGNSA, per germline. The CDR3 sequence: CASSQHYEQYF. CDR3 nucleotide sequence: TGTGCCAGCAGCCAACACTACGAGCAGTACTTC.

The chain uses TRBV7-8 and TRBJ1-6; a possible D gene is TRBD1 (6 bases). This CDR3 comprises 16 residues. V lost 4 bases and J lost 7, with 17 bases in between. CDR1 is SGHVS and CDR2 is FQNEAQ in the germline V gene. The CDR3 nucleotides read TGTGCCAGCAGCTCACCACAGGGAGGCGGGAATTCACCCCTCCACTTT. It specifies CASSSPQGGGNSPLHF.

In the case of this clonotype: Sequence at one end of the junction differs from germline and may be a read error. The CDR3 loop is CASSQTREVLLGYTF. In nucleotides, the CDR3 is TGCGCCAGCAGCCAAACCAGGGAAGTTTTACTGGGCTACACCTTC. V is TRBV7-9 and J is TRBJ1-2; possibly TRBD1 for D (5 bases). The CDR3 runs to 15 residues. Germline V gene lookup returns CDR1 SEHNR and CDR2 FQNEAQ (reference sequence).

This clonotype has ten or more counts. The genes are TRBV25-1 and TRBJ1-3; D gene uncertain. In germline, CDR1 is MGHDK, CDR2 SYGVNS. The germline V and J ends were trimmed by 2 bases and 4 bases, with 12 bases remaining between them. This CDR3 is built from 15 residues. The CDR3 loop reads CASSELQISGNTIYF. DNA for the CDR3: TGTGCCAGCAGTGAACTCCAGATATCGGGAAACACCATATATTTT.

This clonotype was seen ten or more times. The chain has TRBV5-1 and TRBJ1-2, with 7 positions matching TRBD1. Unmatched junction bases numbered 8, after V lost 0 bases and J lost 6 bases. The CDR3 has 15 residues. CDR1 and CDR2 (germline): SGHRS, YFSETQ. The CDR3 DNA reads TGCGCCAGCAGCTTGGCCGACAGGGTGTTGGATGGCTACACCTTC. Translating it yields CASSLADRVLDGYTF.

At least ten counts were recorded for this clonotype. The DNA of the CDR3 is TGTGCCATCAGTGAGGGCTTTGCTAACTATGGCTACACCTTC. This sequence encodes CAISEGFANYGYTF. The V gene is TRBV10-3, the J gene TRBJ1-2; D gene unclear. V dropped 2 bases and J dropped 0 bases, with 7 bases sitting between them. CDR3 length: 14 amino acids. Germline values: CDR1 ENHRY, CDR2 SYGVKD.

The chain carries TRBV6-5 and TRBJ1-1; D not resolved. This CDR3 has 12 amino acids. Germline V lookup: CDR1 MNHEY, CDR2 SVGAGI. V was clipped by 7 bases and J by 6 bases, with 12 bases between them. CDR3 sequence reads: CASTSISSEAFF. The DNA of the CDR3 is TGTGCCAGCACCTCAATTAGTTCTGAAGCTTTCTTT.

The chain employs TRBV7-2 and TRBJ2-7; D not certain. The end of the DNA fits TRBJ2-1 better, so the J call may be wrong. CDR1 is SGHTA, CDR2 FQGNSA, per germline. The CDR3 has 15 residues. The CDR3 loop is CASTPQVSAWNEQFF. The CDR3, as DNA: TGTGCCAGCACCCCCCAGGTCTCGGCCTGGAATGAGCAGTTCTTC.

The chain uses TRBV13 and TRBJ2-5, with 11 positions matching TRBD2. This CDR3 is built from 16 residues. Germline V CDR1 and CDR2: PRHDT, FYEKMQ (reference sequence). J was trimmed by 5 bases and V by 4 bases; bases with no gene match: 9. This chain's CDR3 is CASSYGLAGGGETQYF. The CDR3 bases are TGTGCCAGCAGCTACGGCCTAGCGGGAGGTGGGGAGACCCAGTACTTC.

The chain joins TRBV7-6 to TRBJ2-7; D uncertain. Germline V lookup: CDR1 SGHVS, CDR2 FNYEAQ. The germline V and J ends were trimmed by 5 bases and 0 bases, with 14 bases remaining between them. The CDR3 loop spans 15 amino acids. The CDR3 reads CASSQVTGYSYEQYF. The CDR3 DNA sequence: TGTGCCAGCAGCCAAGTAACCGGGTACTCCTACGAGCAGTACTTC. The whole variable domain, remainder taken from reference TRBV7-6 and TRBJ2-7, is GAGVSQSPRYKVTKRGQDVALRCDPISGHVSLYWYRQALGQGPEFLTYFNYEAQQDKSGLPNDRFSAERPEGSISTLTIQRTEQRDSAMYRCASSQVTGYSYEQYFGPGTRLTVT.